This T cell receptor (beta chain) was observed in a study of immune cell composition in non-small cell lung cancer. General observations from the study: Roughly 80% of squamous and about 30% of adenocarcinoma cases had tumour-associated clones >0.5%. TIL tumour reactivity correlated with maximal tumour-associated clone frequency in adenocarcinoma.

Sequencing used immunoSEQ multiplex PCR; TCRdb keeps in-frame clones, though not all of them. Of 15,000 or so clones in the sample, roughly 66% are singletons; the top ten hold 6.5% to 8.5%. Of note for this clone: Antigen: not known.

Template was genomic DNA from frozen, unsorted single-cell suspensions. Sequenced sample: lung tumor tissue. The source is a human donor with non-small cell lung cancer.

CDR3 residues: CASSAKSGTDTGELFF. The CDR3 bases are TGTGCCAGCAGCGCCAAATCCGGGACAGACACCGGGGAGCTGTTTTTT. This sequence joins TRBV11-1 and TRBJ2-2; 7 bases match TRBD1. The CDR3 loop spans 16 amino acids. Germline CDR1 reads SGHAT; CDR2 reads FQDESV (reference sequence). Losses at the gene ends were 5 bases for V and 3 bases for J; bases not matched to a gene: 9.